The 32 T cell receptor beta chains below come from one sample, sequenced in a study of beta chain features in type 1 diabetes. Their target antigens are unknown. Reverse transcription of all isolated RNA meant that expressed TCRB transcripts were sequenced. TCRdb keeps only in-frame clones here, not all; method: immunoSEQ multiplex PCR. The repertoire holds roughly 340,000 clones, with about 13% as singletons. Whole-study findings and limits: TCRB CDR3s were moderately but significantly shorter in Type 1 diabetes patients in all four CD4+ subsets.

The source material was naive CD4+ T cells from blood. The origin of the receptors is a woman aged 18 to 35 with type 1 diabetes.

The genes are TRBV28 and TRBJ2-7; 8 bases map to TRBD2. The junction had 19 bases not matched to a gene; V was cut back by 8 bases and J by 1 base. The V gene's germline CDR1 is MDHEN and CDR2 SYDVKM. The CDR3 contains 18 residues. CDR3 nucleotides: TGTGCCAGCTCCCCCCTTTGGGGAGCGGGAGCACCATCCTACGAGCAGTACTTC. It translates to CASSPLWGAGAPSYEQYF.

This chain joins TRBV11-1 and TRBJ2-1; 9 positions agree with TRBD2. This CDR3 spans 14 amino acids. Per germline, CDR1 SGHAT and CDR2 FQDESV (reference sequence). The trim removed 4 bases at V and 11 bases at J, leaving 9 bases unmatched. In nucleotides, the CDR3 is TGTGCCAGCAGCTCCCCGCGGGAGGGGACAAAGCAGTTCTTC. It yields the protein CASSSPREGTKQFF.

With regard to this clone: One end of the junction fails to match germline, which may point to a read error. The V gene is TRBV25-1, the J gene TRBJ2-5, with D perhaps matching TRBD2 (6 bases). Germline V gene lookup returns CDR1 MGHDK and CDR2 SYGVNS. CDR3 length: 13 amino acids. CDR3 sequence (DNA): TGTGCCAGTAGCGGATTGTACCAAGAGACCCCGTACTTC. It is translated as CASSGLYQETPYF.

The table lists this clone with a few counts. This chain links TRBV5-1 with TRBJ1-2; tentatively, D is TRBD1 (6 bases). The CDR3 sequence is 14 residues long. Germline V CDR1 and CDR2: SGHRS, YFSETQ. The V end was cut by 1 base, the J end by 6 bases, with 13 bases between. CDR3 nucleotide sequence: TGCGCCAGCAGCTTGCCACAGGGAAGGGATGGCTACACCTTC. The encoded protein is CASSLPQGRDGYTF.

This clone was seen more than once but under ten times. The rearrangement joins TRBV28 to TRBJ1-2; D gene uncertain. Trimming left V 2 bases short and J 0 bases short, with 16 bases between. CDR1 MDHEN and CDR2 SYDVKM come from the germline V gene. The CDR3 has 17 residues. CDR3 sequence reads: CASSLGPGLASNYGYTF. The DNA of the CDR3 is TGTGCCAGCAGTTTAGGCCCCGGGTTAGCATCTAACTATGGCTACACCTTC.

The rearrangement uses TRBV7-2 and TRBJ1-1; TRBD1 is a possible D gene (6 bases). CDR3 length: 14 residues. Germline V CDR1 and CDR2: SGHTA, FQGNSA. V dropped 5 bases and J dropped 4 bases, with 14 bases sitting between them. The CDR3 DNA is TGTGCCAGCAGCATCGCCAGGGGAAGCACTGAAGCTTTCTTT. Translation: CASSIARGSTEAFF.

V gene TRBV7-3 combines with J gene TRBJ2-5, with 7 bases matching TRBD2. The J segment lost 4 bases and the V segment lost 3 bases, leaving 8 bases of the junction unmatched. The CDR3 spans 15 residues. Germline V gene data show CDR1 as SGHTA and CDR2 as FQGTGA. CDR3 nucleotide sequence: TGTGCCAGCAGCTTGGGCGGGAGCACTCGAGAGACCCAGTACTTC. Translating it yields CASSLGGSTRETQYF.

This clone appeared a few times. The chain carries TRBV29-1 and TRBJ2-1; no clear D gene. Germline loops: CDR1 SQVTM, CDR2 ANQGSEA. This CDR3 region has 11 residues. Trimming stripped 1 base from V and 7 bases from J, with 5 bases between. CDR3 amino acids: CSVEVENEQFF. The CDR3 DNA is TGCAGCGTTGAAGTAGAGAATGAGCAGTTCTTC.

The rearrangement joins TRBV4-1 to TRBJ2-1; the match to TRBD1 covers 7 bases. The CDR3 is 14 residues long. CDR1 and CDR2 from the germline V gene are MGHRA and YSYEKL. V gave up 4 bases and J gave up 2 bases; unmatched junction bases: 2. In nucleotides, the CDR3 is TGCGCCAGCAGCCGGGACAGCACCTACAATGAGCAGTTCTTC. Translation gives CASSRDSTYNEQFF.

This chain connects TRBV30 to TRBJ1-2; maybe TRBD1 (6 bases). Germline V gene data show CDR1 as GTSNPN and CDR2 as SVGIG (reference sequence). The CDR3 is 14 residues long. V lost 5 bases and J 8 bases, leaving 21 bases between the germline ends. CDR3 sequence: CAWPTGTNPGGYTF. Written as DNA, the CDR3 is TGTGCCTGGCCAACAGGGACCAACCCCGGGGGCTACACCTTC.

This clone came up a few times. The V and J genes are TRBV6-5 and TRBJ2-7, with D possibly TRBD2 on 5 matching bases. With 2 bases removed from V and 3 bases from J, the gap between germline ends came to 11 bases. Germline loops: CDR1 MNHEY, CDR2 SVGAGI. The CDR3 consists of 14 residues. CDR3: CASSYTADHYEQYV. DNA of the CDR3: TGTGCCAGCAGTTACACAGCGGACCACTACGAGCAGTACGTC.

This sequence joins TRBV30 and TRBJ2-1; D remains unclear. Germline lookup yields CDR1 GTSNPN and CDR2 SVGIG (reference sequence). V was shortened by 0 bases and J by 3 bases, with 9 bases between the two germline ends. This CDR3 contains 14 residues. CDR3 sequence (DNA): TGTGCCTGGAGTGTACTGGGCAGCTACAATGAGCAGTTCTTC. This translates into CAWSVLGSYNEQFF.

This clone has only a few counts. This chain links TRBV28 with TRBJ2-1, with TRBD2 identical over 14 bases. This CDR3 spans 15 amino acids. The ends lost 3 bases at V and 8 bases at J; junction bases unmatched: 3. The germline V gene has CDR1 MDHEN and CDR2 SYDVKM. The CDR3 spells CASSLGLAGVDEQFF. As DNA, the CDR3 is TGTGCCAGCAGTTTGGGACTAGCGGGAGTTGATGAGCAGTTCTTC.

This clone was observed a handful of times. The chain has TRBV2 and TRBJ1-3; D is perhaps TRBD1 (5 bases). CDR1 SNHLY and CDR2 FYNNEI come from the germline V gene. Trimming left V 6 bases short and J 1 base short, with 16 bases between. The CDR3 sequence is 16 residues long. In nucleotides, the CDR3 is TGTGCCAGCAGAGATCAGGGCGCCAAGTCTGGAAACACCATATATTTT. The encoded protein is CASRDQGAKSGNTIYF. Full variable domain (remainder filled in from reference TRBV2 and TRBJ1-3): EPEVTQTPSHQVTQMGQEVILRCVPISNHLYFYWYRQILGQKVEFLVSFYNNEISEKSEIFDDQFSVERPDGSNFTLKIRSTKLEDSAMYFCASRDQGAKSGNTIYFGEGSWLTVV.

The CDR3 spells CASSVKGGNQPQHF. The CDR3 DNA reads TGTGCCAGCAGCGTTAAAGGGGGCAATCAGCCCCAGCATTTT. The chain employs TRBV9 and TRBJ1-5; tentative D call: TRBD1 (5 bases). CDR1 and CDR2 from the germline V gene are SGDLS and YYNGEE. The CDR3 totals 14 residues. V was cut by 2 bases and J by 2 bases, with 8 bases left in between.

This chain uses TRBV28 with TRBJ2-7; D possibly corresponds to TRBD1 (6 bases). CDR1 MDHEN and CDR2 SYDVKM come from the germline V gene. V lost 1 base and J lost 7, with 17 bases in between. The CDR3 contains 15 residues. This chain's CDR3 is CASSLFRGSVGEQYF. Here the CDR3 DNA reads TGTGCCAGCAGTTTATTCAGGGGCAGTGTGGGGGAGCAGTACTTC.

This clone appeared a few times. The rearrangement joins TRBV18 to TRBJ2-7; TRBD1 matches 8 bases. V gave up 3 bases and J gave up 3 bases; unmatched junction bases: 7. The CDR3 is 15 residues long. From germline, CDR1 is KGHSH and CDR2 LQKENI. The CDR3 loop reads CASSPGGQGLYEQYV. CDR3 in DNA: TGTGCCAGCTCACCTGGAGGACAGGGACTCTACGAGCAGTACGTC.

The rearrangement links TRBV15 to TRBJ2-5, with TRBD1 matching 10 bases. Germline assignment: CDR1 LNHNV and CDR2 YYDKDF (reference sequence). The CDR3 extends over 16 amino acids. With 1 base clipped from V and 4 bases from J, the junction kept 6 bases outside the gene matches. CDR3 in amino acids: CATSRARTGGGETQYF. DNA of the CDR3: TGTGCCACCAGCAGAGCCCGGACAGGGGGAGGAGAGACCCAGTACTTC.

V usage is TRBV27 and J usage is TRBJ2-7; 10 nucleotides line up with TRBD2. The CDR3 totals 14 residues. Germline loops: CDR1 MNHEY, CDR2 SMNVEV (reference sequence). V lost 6 bases, J lost 2 bases, and 4 bases stayed unmatched. The CDR3 sequence: CASRIAGGTYEQYF. CDR3 nucleotides: TGTGCCAGCAGAATAGCGGGAGGTACCTACGAGCAGTACTTC.

This clone was detected a few times. This chain links TRBV7-3 with TRBJ2-7; TRBD2 might be the D (6 bases). V was shortened by 1 base and J by 0 bases, with 10 bases between the two germline ends. Per germline, CDR1 SGHTA and CDR2 FQGTGA. The CDR3 spans 15 residues. CDR3 sequence reads: CASSLKGGNSYEQYF. The CDR3 DNA reads TGTGCCAGCAGCTTAAAGGGCGGGAACTCCTACGAGCAGTACTTC.

For the CDR3, the DNA is TGTGCCACCTGCCAGACTAGTTTCGAGACAGATACGCAGTATTTT. Translation gives CATCQTSFETDTQYF. V is TRBV21-1 and J is TRBJ2-3; TRBD2 is the table's D call and was not checked against the DNA. TRBV21-1 is given as a pseudogene. The CDR3 runs to 15 residues.

The chain couples TRBV5-1 to TRBJ2-7, with 14 bases that match TRBD2. The germline gives CDR1 SGHRS, CDR2 YFSETQ. V lost 1 base, J lost 2 bases, and 5 bases stayed unmatched. The CDR3 runs 17 residues. CDR3 protein: CASSLTSGLAGAYEQYF. Written as DNA, the CDR3 is TGCGCCAGCAGCTTGACCTCGGGACTAGCGGGAGCCTACGAGCAGTACTTC.

The chain combines TRBV5-1 with TRBJ2-7; maybe TRBD1 (5 bases). Germline V gene sequence: CDR1 SGHRS, CDR2 YFSETQ. Deletions cut 4 bases from V and 0 bases from J, with 11 bases between. The CDR3 totals 14 residues. The CDR3 DNA sequence: TGCGCCAGCAGCATGACAGAATCCTCCTACGAGCAGTACTTC. Translating gives CASSMTESSYEQYF.

The chain joins TRBV20-1 to TRBJ1-2; D unresolved. The CDR3 length is 11 residues. Germline CDR1 and CDR2: DFQATT and SNEGSKA (reference sequence). The germline V and J ends were trimmed by 1 base and 9 bases, with 9 bases remaining between them. The CDR3 DNA reads TGCAGTGCTAGAGCTAACGCGCGCTACACCTTC. Residues: CSARANARYTF.

This clone was seen a handful of times. The V gene is TRBV5-4, the J gene TRBJ2-3, with D possibly matching TRBD2 (6 bases). Germline V gene lookup returns CDR1 SGHNT and CDR2 YYREEE (reference sequence). Deletions cut 0 bases from V and 1 base from J, with 12 bases between. This CDR3 has 16 amino acids. CDR3 bases: TGTGCCAGCAGCTTGGATTACGCGGGGCGCACAGATACGCAGTATTTT. Protein sequence: CASSLDYAGRTDTQYF.

This clone was seen only a few times. The V and J genes are TRBV2 and TRBJ2-5, with D maybe TRBD1 (5 bases). This CDR3 region has 14 residues. Germline V gene sequence: CDR1 SNHLY, CDR2 FYNNEI. V was shortened by 1 base and J by 3 bases, with 9 bases between the two germline ends. CDR3 loop: CASSEVWTKETQYF. The DNA for the CDR3 is TGTGCCAGCAGTGAAGTGTGGACAAAAGAGACCCAGTACTTC.

The chain is built from TRBV30 and TRBJ2-3; D is perhaps TRBD1 (7 bases). Trimming cost V 6 bases and J 3 bases, with 10 bases left between them. Germline CDR1 is GTSNPN and CDR2 is SVGIG (reference sequence). The CDR3 spans 12 residues. CDR3 sequence reads: CACSGGTDTQYF. CDR3 nucleotides: TGTGCCTGCTCAGGGGGGACAGATACGCAGTATTTT.

This clone was counted only a few times. V usage is TRBV30 and J usage is TRBJ2-3; 9 bases agree with TRBD1. CDR1 and CDR2 (germline): GTSNPN, SVGIG (reference sequence). V was pared by 3 bases and J by 8 bases, with 12 bases of the junction left unmatched. The CDR3 runs to 15 residues. The CDR3 DNA follows: TGTGCCTGGAGCCCCGGGACAGGGAATTTCGTTACGCAGTATTTT. This sequence encodes CAWSPGTGNFVTQYF. The variable domain in full, completed from reference TRBV30 and TRBJ2-3, reads SQTIHQWPATLVQPVGSPLSLECTVEGTSNPNLYWYRQAAGRGLQLLFYSVGIGQISSEVPQNLSASRPQDRQFILSSKKLLLSDSGFYLCAWSPGTGNFVTQYFGPGTRLTVL.

This chain joins TRBV5-1 and TRBJ2-7, with 7 bases matching TRBD1. Germline V CDR1 and CDR2: SGHRS, YFSETQ. The CDR3 is 13 amino acids. Unmatched junction bases numbered 3, after V lost 3 bases and J lost 3 bases. CDR3 region: CASSWDSNYEQYF. The CDR3 nucleotides read TGCGCCAGCAGCTGGGACAGCAACTACGAGCAGTACTTC.

The chain uses TRBV5-5 and TRBJ2-7, with D possibly matching TRBD2 (6 bases). V lost 4 bases to trimming and J lost 6 bases, with 11 bases between them. This CDR3 comprises 12 residues. In germline, CDR1 is SGHKS, CDR2 YYEKEE (reference sequence). CDR3 sequence reads: CASSPQGGEQYF. As DNA, the CDR3 is TGTGCCAGCAGCCCGCAGGGAGGCGAGCAGTACTTC.

This chain joins TRBV27 and TRBJ2-5; a possible D gene is TRBD2 (5 bases). Germline V gene sequence: CDR1 MNHEY, CDR2 SMNVEV (reference sequence). Between the trimmed V and J ends, which lost 5 bases and 5 bases, there was a span of 12 bases. This CDR3 has 13 amino acids. CDR3 loop: CASSVRGSETQYF. DNA for the CDR3: TGTGCCAGCAGTGTACGGGGTTCGGAGACCCAGTACTTC.

The genes are TRBV5-6 and TRBJ2-5; TRBD2 aligns across 12 bases. Germline CDR1 SGHDT, CDR2 YYEEEE. The ends lost 2 bases at V and 5 bases at J; junction bases unmatched: 7. The CDR3 covers 16 residues. Written as DNA, the CDR3 is TGTGCCAGCAGCTTTAGACTAGCGGGAGTTGTGGAGACCCAGTACTTC. Protein: CASSFRLAGVVETQYF. Filled out from reference TRBV5-6 and TRBJ2-5, the complete variable domain reads DAGVTQSPTHLIKTRGQQVTLRCSPKSGHDTVSWYQQALGQGPQFIFQYYEEEERQRGNFPDRFSGHQFPNYSSELNVNALLLGDSALYLCASSFRLAGVVETQYFGPGTRLLVL.